The text below deals with one T cell receptor beta chain. Repertoires were generated with immunoSEQ multiplex PCR, while TCRdb's copy carries only in-frame clones and drops some. Of 170,000 or so clones in the sample, roughly four fifths were seen once. These data are taken from a study of blood T cell repertoires in COVID-19. About the research overall: Nucleic acid was either cDNA or gDNA, and it came from T cells, B-cell-depleted T cells, or PBMCs.

Germline V gene lookup returns CDR1 SNHLY and CDR2 FYNNEI. This CDR3 has 14 amino acids. Trimming pared 5 bases from V and 4 bases from J, leaving 14 bases between. The Seattle patients, enrolled during active infection, were followed longitudinally. The source is a woman in her sixties or seventies with COVID-19, enrolled during active disease. What was sequenced was peripheral blood. The chain carries TRBV2 and TRBJ1-1, with TRBD1 as a possible D gene (5 bases). CDR3 nucleotide sequence: TGTGCCAGCAGTCGGTTGGGGGGTGGCACTGAAGCTTTCTTT. The encoded protein is CASSRLGGGTEAFF. Variable domain in full (rest from reference TRBV2 and TRBJ1-1): EPEVTQTPSHQVTQMGQEVILRCVPISNHLYFYWYRQILGQKVEFLVSFYNNEISEKSEIFDDQFSVERPDGSNFTLKIRSTKLEDSAMYFCASSRLGGGTEAFFGQGTRLTVV.